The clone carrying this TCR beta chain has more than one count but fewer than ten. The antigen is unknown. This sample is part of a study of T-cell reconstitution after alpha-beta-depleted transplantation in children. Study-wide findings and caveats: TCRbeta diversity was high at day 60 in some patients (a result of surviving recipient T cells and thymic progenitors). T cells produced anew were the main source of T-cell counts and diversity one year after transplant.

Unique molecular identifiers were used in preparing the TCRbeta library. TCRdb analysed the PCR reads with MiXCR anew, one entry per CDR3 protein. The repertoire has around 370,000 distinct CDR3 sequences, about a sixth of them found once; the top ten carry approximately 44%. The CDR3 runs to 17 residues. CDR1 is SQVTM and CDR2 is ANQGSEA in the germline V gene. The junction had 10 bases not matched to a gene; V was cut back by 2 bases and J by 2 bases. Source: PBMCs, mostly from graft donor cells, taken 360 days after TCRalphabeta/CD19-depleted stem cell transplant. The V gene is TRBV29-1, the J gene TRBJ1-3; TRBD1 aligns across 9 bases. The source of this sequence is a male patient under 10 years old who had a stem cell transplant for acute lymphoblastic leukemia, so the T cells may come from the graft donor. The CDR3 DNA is TGCAGCGTTGAATCCTTAACTACAGGGGGCGCTGGAAACACCATATATTTT. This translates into CSVESLTTGGAGNTIYF.